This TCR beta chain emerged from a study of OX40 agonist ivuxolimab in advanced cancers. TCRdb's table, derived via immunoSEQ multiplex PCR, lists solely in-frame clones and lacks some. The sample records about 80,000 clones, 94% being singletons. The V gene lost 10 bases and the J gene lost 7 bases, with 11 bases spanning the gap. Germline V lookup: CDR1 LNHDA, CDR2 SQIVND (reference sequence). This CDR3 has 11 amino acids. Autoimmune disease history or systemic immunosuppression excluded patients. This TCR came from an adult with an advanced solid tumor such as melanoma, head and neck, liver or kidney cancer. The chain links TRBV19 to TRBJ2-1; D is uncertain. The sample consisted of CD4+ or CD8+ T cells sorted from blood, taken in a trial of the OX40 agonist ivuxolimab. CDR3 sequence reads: CATFTANEQFF. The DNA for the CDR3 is TGTGCCACCTTCACCGCGAATGAGCAGTTCTTC.